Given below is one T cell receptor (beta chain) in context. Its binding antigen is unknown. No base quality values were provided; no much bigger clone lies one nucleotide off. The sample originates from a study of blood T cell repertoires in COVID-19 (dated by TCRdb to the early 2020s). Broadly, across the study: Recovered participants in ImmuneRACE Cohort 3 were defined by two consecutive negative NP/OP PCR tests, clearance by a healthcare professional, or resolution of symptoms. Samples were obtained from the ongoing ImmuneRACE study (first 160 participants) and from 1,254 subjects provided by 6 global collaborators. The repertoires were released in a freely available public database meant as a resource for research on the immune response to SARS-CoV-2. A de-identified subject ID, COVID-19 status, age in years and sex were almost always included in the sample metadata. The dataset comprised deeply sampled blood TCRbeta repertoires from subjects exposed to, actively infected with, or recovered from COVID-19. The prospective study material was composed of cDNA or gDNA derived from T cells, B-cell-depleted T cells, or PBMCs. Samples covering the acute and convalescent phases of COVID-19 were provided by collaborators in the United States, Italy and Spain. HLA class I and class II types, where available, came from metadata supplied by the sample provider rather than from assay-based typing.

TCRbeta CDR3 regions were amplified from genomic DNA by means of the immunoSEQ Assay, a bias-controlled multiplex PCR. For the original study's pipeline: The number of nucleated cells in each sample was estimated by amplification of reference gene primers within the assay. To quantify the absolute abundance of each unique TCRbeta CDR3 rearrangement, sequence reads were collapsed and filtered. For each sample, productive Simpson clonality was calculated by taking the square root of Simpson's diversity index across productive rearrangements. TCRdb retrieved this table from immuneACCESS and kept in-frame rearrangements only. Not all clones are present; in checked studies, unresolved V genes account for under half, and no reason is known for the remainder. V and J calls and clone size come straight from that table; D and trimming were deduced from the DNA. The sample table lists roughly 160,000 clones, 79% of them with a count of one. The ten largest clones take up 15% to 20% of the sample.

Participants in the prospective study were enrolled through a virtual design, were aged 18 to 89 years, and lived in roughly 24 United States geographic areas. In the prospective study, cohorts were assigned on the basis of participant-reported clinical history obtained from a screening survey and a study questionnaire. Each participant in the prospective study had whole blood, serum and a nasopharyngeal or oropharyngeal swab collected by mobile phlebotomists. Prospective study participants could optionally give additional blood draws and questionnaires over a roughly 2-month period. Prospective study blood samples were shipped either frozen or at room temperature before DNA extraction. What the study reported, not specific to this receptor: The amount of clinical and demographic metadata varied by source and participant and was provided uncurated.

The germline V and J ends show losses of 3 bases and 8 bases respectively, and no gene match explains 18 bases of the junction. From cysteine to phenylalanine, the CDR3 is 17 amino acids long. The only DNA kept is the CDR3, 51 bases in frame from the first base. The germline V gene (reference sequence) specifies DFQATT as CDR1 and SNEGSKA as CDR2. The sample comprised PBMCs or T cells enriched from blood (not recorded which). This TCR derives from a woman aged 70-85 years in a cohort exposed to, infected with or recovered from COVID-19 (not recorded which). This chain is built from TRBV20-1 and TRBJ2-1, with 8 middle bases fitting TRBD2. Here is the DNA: TGCAGTGCTAGTGGGGGTCGGGAGGGCTCCAGAAGGGATGAGCAGTTCTTC. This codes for CSASGGREGSRRDEQFF.